This is a list of T cell receptor beta chains from one sample in a study of T cell repertoires in cytomegalovirus infection. TCRdb processed the reads anew with MiXCR; each CDR3 protein has one entry. The sample has 160,000 or so distinct CDR3 sequences; roughly a quarter are singletons. The sample taken for sequencing was PBMCs. The origin of the receptors is a human donor in good health (CMV status not recorded). Some clones in this sample may be carry-over from other donors' samples. CDR3s include the opening cysteine and the closing phenylalanine or tryptophan. The D gene is left open where the match is weak. Expanded clones get a size class; other rows say once, few or many, or leave the size out.

>few|TRBJ2-5|TRBD2|TRBV20-1
CSARPGLAGFRQETQYF
TGCAGTGCCAGACCGGGACTAGCGGGGTTTCGACAAGAGACCCAGTACTTC
>many|TRBJ1-2|NA|TRBV27
CASSPTRGRTYGYTF
TGTGCCAGCAGCCCAACCCGGGGCCGTACCTATGGCTACACCTTC
>NA|TRBJ2-6|NA|TRBV28
CASSWGLSGANVLTF
TGTGCCAGCAGTTGGGGACTCTCTGGGGCCAACGTCCTGACTTTC
>NA|TRBJ1-1|TRBD1|TRBV28
CASSPLMLRDRENTEAFF
TGTGCCAGCAGCCCACTCATGCTCCGGGACAGGGAGAATACTGAAGCTTTCTTT
>many|TRBJ1-6|NA|TRBV12-3/TRBV12-4
CASSSGTHMSSYNSPLHF
TGTGCCAGCAGTTCCGGGACTCATATGAGCTCCTATAATTCACCCCTCCACTTT
>many|TRBJ2-7|TRBD1|TRBV7-2
CASSLGGTGGYEQYF
TGTGCCAGCAGCTTAGGAGGGACAGGTGGCTACGAGCAGTACTTC
>many|TRBJ1-2|TRBD1|TRBV7-9
CASTRRDRDYGYTF
TGTGCCAGCACCCGCCGGGACAGGGACTATGGCTACACCTTC
>NA|TRBJ2-5|TRBD1|TRBV5-6
CASSLDGFGTGVETQYF
TGTGCCAGCAGCTTGGATGGTTTCGGGACAGGGGTCGAGACCCAGTACTTC
>few|TRBJ2-7|TRBD1|TRBV6-6
CASSLRTGGYEQYF
TGTGCCAGCAGTTTGCGGACAGGGGGATACGAGCAGTACTTC
>few|TRBJ1-5|NA|TRBV7-2
CASSLGAADQPQHF
TGTGCCAGCAGCTTAGGGGCAGCCGATCAGCCCCAGCATTTT
>NA|TRBJ2-3|TRBD1|TRBV29-1
CSARQGSARDTQYF
TGCAGCGCCCGACAGGGATCGGCCCGAGATACGCAGTATTTT
>NA|TRBJ1-1|NA|TRBV28
CASSYPLSLAREAFF
TGTGCCAGCAGTTATCCCCTCTCCCTTGCCCGCGAAGCTTTCTTT
>NA|TRBJ2-5|TRBD1|TRBV7-2
CASSLGTGQGGETQYF
TGTGCCAGCAGCTTAGGCACGGGACAGGGGGGAGAGACCCAGTACTTC
>NA|TRBJ2-1|TRBD2|TRBV19
CASSLGGWSGRAFDNEQFF
TGTGCCAGTTCCCTGGGGGGTTGGAGCGGGAGGGCCTTCGACAATGAGCAGTTCTTC
>NA|TRBJ2-6|NA|TRBV7-2
CASSPQGRISGANVLTF
TGTGCCAGCAGTCCCCAGGGACGGATCTCTGGGGCCAACGTCCTGACTTTC
>NA|TRBJ2-7|NA|TRBV6-8
CASSPLPEGAHEQYF
TGTGCCAGCAGTCCACTACCCGAAGGGGCTCACGAGCAGTACTTC
>many|TRBJ1-5|NA|TRBV7-2
CASSPSNQPQHF
TGTGCCAGCAGCCCCAGTAATCAGCCCCAGCATTTT
>NA|TRBJ1-5|NA|TRBV25-1
CSSSEWQHNQPQHF
TGTTCCAGCAGTGAATGGCAGCATAATCAGCCCCAGCATTTT
>NA|TRBJ1-1|TRBD1|TRBV28
CASSLGDRENTEAFF
TGTGCCAGCAGTTTAGGCGACAGGGAGAACACTGAAGCTTTCTTT
>few|TRBJ1-5|NA|TRBV2
CASSEASFGTHSNQPQHF
TGTGCCAGCAGTGAAGCGAGTTTCGGGACACATAGCAATCAGCCCCAGCATTTT
>NA|TRBJ2-7|NA|TRBV2
CASSDRLALTYEQYF
TGTGCCAGCAGTGATCGCCTAGCCCTAACCTACGAGCAGTACTTC
>many|TRBJ2-1|TRBD2|TRBV28
CATAGTTASYNEQFF
TGTGCCACCGCCGGGACTACCGCATCCTACAATGAGCAGTTCTTC
>few|TRBJ1-1|NA|TRBV28
CASRRGGVPTYSEAFF
TGTGCCAGCAGACGAGGGGGAGTCCCGACGTACTCTGAAGCTTTCTTT
>NA|TRBJ1-4|NA|TRBV28
CATRARNEKLFF
TGTGCCACCAGGGCCCGTAATGAAAAACTGTTTTTT
>NA|TRBJ2-1|TRBD1|TRBV29-1
CSDQQGALHNEQFF
TGCAGCGACCAACAGGGGGCCCTCCACAATGAGCAGTTCTTC
>few|TRBJ2-7|NA|TRBV12-3/TRBV12-4
CASSLDTTYEQYF
TGTGCCAGCAGTTTAGACACCACCTACGAGCAGTACTTC
>many|TRBJ1-5|NA|TRBV12-3/TRBV12-4
CASSLYNQPQHF
TGTGCCAGCAGTCTTTACAATCAGCCCCAGCATTTT
>many|TRBJ2-7|TRBD1|TRBV7-2
CASSLSPGGPYEQYF
TGTGCCAGCAGCTTATCCCCAGGGGGTCCTTACGAGCAGTACTTC
>once|TRBJ2-1|NA|TRBV5-1
CASSKAGGGLYNEQFF
TGCGCCAGCAGCAAGGCGGGTGGGGGCCTGTACAATGAGCAGTTCTTC
>NA|TRBJ2-6|NA|TRBV7-9
CASSDGGSGANVLTF
TGTGCCAGCAGCGATGGGGGCTCTGGGGCCAACGTCCTGACTTTC
>few|TRBJ1-5|NA|TRBV5-1
CASSPGATSNQPQHF
TGCGCCAGCAGCCCAGGGGCTACGAGCAATCAGCCCCAGCATTTT
>few|TRBJ2-1|TRBD2|TRBV4-2
CASSQVNHGGVGGEQFF
TGTGCCAGCAGCCAAGTGAATCACGGGGGGGTTGGGGGAGAGCAGTTCTTC
>few|TRBJ2-3|NA|TRBV5-1
CASSDETRLDTQYF
TGCGCCAGCAGCGATGAGACTAGATTGGATACGCAGTATTTT
>few|TRBJ2-4|TRBD2|TRBV7-9
CASSLVGTSGRHKNIQYF
TGTGCCAGCAGCTTAGTAGGGACTAGCGGGAGGCACAAAAACATTCAGTACTTC
>many|TRBJ2-1|NA|TRBV7-2
CASRKELNEQFF
TGTGCCAGCAGAAAAGAGTTAAATGAGCAGTTCTTC
>few|TRBJ2-5|TRBD2|TRBV5-4
CASSSPSGGQETQYF
TGTGCCAGCAGCAGTCCTAGCGGGGGACAAGAGACCCAGTACTTC
>NA|TRBJ2-2|NA|TRBV15
CAFLDSITGELFF
TGTGCCTTCCTCGATAGCATCACCGGGGAGCTGTTTTTT
>NA|TRBJ2-1|TRBD1|TRBV7-2
CASSRERTGGNEQFF
TGTGCCAGCAGCCGAGAAAGGACAGGGGGCAATGAGCAGTTCTTC
>many|TRBJ2-7|NA|TRBV7-6
CASSLEGGPAYEQYF
TGTGCCAGCAGCTTAGAGGGGGGGCCGGCCTACGAGCAGTACTTC
>NA|TRBJ1-1|NA|TRBV5-1
CASSFGDSSVF
TGCGCCAGCAGCTTTGGGGATTCCTCCGTCTTT
>few|TRBJ2-7|TRBD1|TRBV4-1
CASSQEEGTGFIEQYF
TGCGCCAGCAGCCAAGAGGAGGGGACAGGGTTTATCGAGCAGTACTTC
>few|TRBJ2-5|NA|TRBV6-1
CASSATLRGGETQYF
TGTGCCAGCAGTGCCACCCTGCGGGGCGGGGAGACCCAGTACTTC
>NA|TRBJ1-3|NA|TRBV12-3/TRBV12-4
CASTNLDTGNTIYF
TGTGCCAGCACCAACTTAGACACTGGAAACACCATATATTTT
>few|TRBJ2-7|NA|TRBV28
CASSRQRSSYEQYF
TGTGCCAGCAGCCGTCAGCGGAGCTCCTACGAGCAGTACTTC
>NA|TRBJ2-5|TRBD2|TRBV28
CASSLLAGGRETQYF
TGTGCCAGCAGTTTACTAGCGGGAGGGAGAGAGACCCAGTACTTC
>NA|TRBJ2-6|NA|TRBV5-1
CASSLVAGSGANVLTF
TGCGCCAGCAGCTTGGTAGCCGGCTCTGGGGCCAACGTCCTGACTTTC
>few|TRBJ2-1|TRBD2|TRBV7-3
CASSQYLAGTYNEQFF
TGTGCCAGCAGCCAATACCTAGCGGGCACGTACAATGAGCAGTTCTTC